Below, 5 T cell receptor beta chains from the same sample are listed, as sequenced in a study of T-cell reconstitution after alpha-beta-depleted transplantation in children. The TCRbeta library was prepared with unique molecular identifiers. Each CDR3 protein is one row after TCRdb ran MiXCR on the PCR reads. The sample yields around 500,000 distinct CDR3 sequences, roughly 23% seen once. Sequenced material: PBMCs, mostly from graft donor cells, taken 360 days after TCRalphabeta/CD19-depleted stem cell transplant. Receptors originate from a boy under two years old who had a stem cell transplant for acute myeloid leukemia, so the T cells may come from the graft donor.

This clonotype has just a few counts. The chain couples TRBV7-2 to TRBJ2-1; 7 bases map to TRBD2. J lost 4 bases, V lost 8 bases, and 11 bases had no gene match. This CDR3 is built from 15 residues. Germline CDR1 and CDR2: SGHTA and FQGNSA. CDR3 nucleotide sequence: TGTGCCAGCGGACGCCCTAGCGGACTTTACAATGAGCAGTTCTTC. It yields the protein CASGRPSGLYNEQFF. The variable domain in full, with the rest retrieved from reference TRBV7-2 and TRBJ2-1, is GAGVSQSPSNKVTEKGKDVELRCDPISGHTALYWYRQSLGQGLEFLIYFQGNSAPDKSGLPSDRFSAERTGGSVSTLTIQRTQQEDSAVYLCASGRPSGLYNEQFFGPGTRLTVL.

This sequence joins TRBV28 and TRBJ2-1; 7 bases are a match to TRBD1. This CDR3 comprises 16 residues. The J segment lost 3 bases and the V segment lost 1 base, leaving 6 bases of the junction unmatched. CDR1 and CDR2 (germline): MDHEN, SYDVKM. The CDR3 coding sequence is TGTGCCAGCAGTTTATTTGCAGGGGGTGGCTACAATGAGCAGTTCTTC. As protein: CASSLFAGGGYNEQFF. The whole variable domain, filled in from reference TRBV28 and TRBJ2-1, reads DVKVTQSSRYLVKRTGEKVFLECVQDMDHENMFWYRQDPGLGLRLIYFSYDVKMKEKGDIPEGYSVSREKKERFSLILESASTNQTSMYLCASSLFAGGGYNEQFFGPGTRLTVL.

The sample holds a few counts of this clonotype. The gene calls are TRBV20-1 and TRBJ2-3; 9 bases match TRBD1. The CDR3 runs to 16 residues. Unmatched junction bases numbered 11, after V lost 2 bases and J lost 5 bases. Germline CDR1 reads DFQATT; CDR2 reads SNEGSKA (reference sequence). CDR3 coding DNA: TGCAGTGCTAGATCACTCCCGACAGGGGGTCTAGATACGCAGTATTTT. Translating it yields CSARSLPTGGLDTQYF.

This clonotype turned up a few times. This chain uses TRBV20-1 with TRBJ2-5; the D is unclear. This CDR3 has 12 amino acids. The V end was cut by 2 bases, the J end by 2 bases, with 6 bases between. Per germline, CDR1 DFQATT and CDR2 SNEGSKA (reference sequence). The CDR3 nucleotides read TGCAGTGCTAGACCCCAGCAAGAGACCCAGTACTTC. Protein product: CSARPQQETQYF.

The chain joins TRBV20-1 to TRBJ2-2, with 9 bases aligning to TRBD2. Per the germline V gene, CDR1 is DFQATT and CDR2 is SNEGSKA (reference sequence). J gave up 7 bases and V 1 base, and 7 bases lay outside the gene matches. The CDR3 covers 15 residues. The CDR3 DNA sequence: TGCAGTGCTAGAGGCGGACTAGCGAAGGGCGGGGAGCTGTTTTTT. Translated, it gives CSARGGLAKGGELFF.